The rows below give T cell receptor beta chains drawn from one sample of a study of T-cell reconstitution after alpha-beta-depleted transplantation in children. MiXCR, run by TCRdb on the PCR reads, gives a single entry per CDR3 protein. The sample shows approximately 350,000 distinct CDR3 sequences, around a tenth of them seen only once. The sample was PBMCs from the stem cell graft donor, taken from the stem cell graft. Every receptor here comes from a human donor who donated a stem cell graft to a child with acute lymphoblastic leukemia. The CDR3 runs from the conserved cysteine through the conserved F or W. A D gene is named only where the DNA matches it firmly. Only some rows state a clone size, as once, few, many or a class for expanded clones.

DNA	CDR3	V	J	D	size
TGTGCCAGCAGCTACCGACACGTTGTGTGGCCTTACGAGCAGTACTTC	CASSYRHVVWPYEQYF	TRBV7-8	TRBJ2-7	-	-
TGTGCCAGCAGTTACGGCGGGAGGGCCGGTGATACGCAGTATTTT	CASSYGGRAGDTQYF	TRBV6-2/TRBV6-3	TRBJ2-3	TRBD2	-
TGTGCCAGCAGCTCGGGAGTAAGCTACACCTTC	CASSSGVSYTF	TRBV7-6	TRBJ1-2	-	few
TGTGCCATCAGTGAATACCGGGTAAACTGGCCCCAGCATTTT	CAISEYRVNWPQHF	TRBV10-3	TRBJ1-5	-	few
TGTGCCACCAGCACCTATCCGGGACAGGGAAAAGGGGACACTGAAGCTTTCTTT	CATSTYPGQGKGDTEAFF	TRBV15	TRBJ1-1	TRBD1	-
TGTGCCACCGAAGGGGTTAACTATGGCTACACCTTC	CATEGVNYGYTF	TRBV28	TRBJ1-2	-	many
TGTGCCAGCAGCCCGGCGAGGGGCGCAGGGGGCTACACCTTC	CASSPARGAGGYTF	TRBV7-2	TRBJ1-2	-	many
TGCAGCGTTGCATTGTCTGGAGGAAACACCATATATTTT	CSVALSGGNTIYF	TRBV29-1	TRBJ1-3	-	few
TGTGCCAGCAGGCCCGGGACCCAGAACACAGATACGCAGTATTTT	CASRPGTQNTDTQYF	TRBV2	TRBJ2-3	-	-
TGCGCCAGCAGCTACCCAACCTTACCCCTAGCGGTTGCGACCACAGATACGCAGTATTTT	CASSYPTLPLAVATTDTQYF	TRBV5-1	TRBJ2-3	TRBD2	-
TGTGCCAGCAGTCCCGTCGGACAGGGTATTAACGAGCAGTACTTC	CASSPVGQGINEQYF	TRBV6-2/TRBV6-3	TRBJ2-7	TRBD1	few
TGTGCCATCAGTGGGGATATAGCGGGACTGACAGATACGCAGTATTTT	CAISGDIAGLTDTQYF	TRBV10-3	TRBJ2-3	TRBD2	many
TGTGCCAGCAGCGTAGCTACTAGCGGTTCCTACAATGAGCAGTTCTTC	CASSVATSGSYNEQFF	TRBV9	TRBJ2-1	TRBD2	few
TGTGCCAGCAGCCCCCGGATAGAAGTCTACGAGCAGTACTTC	CASSPRIEVYEQYF	TRBV28	TRBJ2-7	-	few
TGTGCCAGCAGTACCCTAATCACTGGAAACACCATATATTTT	CASSTLITGNTIYF	TRBV7-2	TRBJ1-3	-	few
TGTGCCAGCAGCTCCGACAGGGGGCGTAATGGCTACACCTTC	CASSSDRGRNGYTF	TRBV7-2	TRBJ1-2	TRBD1	few
TGCAGTGCTTCCCCCGGACTAGCAGTAGATACGCAGTATTTT	CSASPGLAVDTQYF	TRBV20-1	TRBJ2-3	TRBD2	few
TGTGCCAGCAGCAGACTAGCGGGAAGCTCCTACAATGAGCAGTTCTTC	CASSRLAGSSYNEQFF	TRBV27	TRBJ2-1	TRBD2	-
TGTGCCAGCAGTACTCAGACGAGAGAGACCCAGTACTTC	CASSTQTRETQYF	TRBV12-3/TRBV12-4	TRBJ2-5	-	-
TGTGCCAGCAGAGACGCCCGGAATGAGCAGTTCTTC	CASRDARNEQFF	TRBV2	TRBJ2-1	-	few
TGTGCCAGCAGCCCGTCACCCTCCACTACCTACAATGAGCAGTTCTTC	CASSPSPSTTYNEQFF	TRBV5-6	TRBJ2-1	-	-
TGTGCCAGCAGTTCCGGGGGAGAAGTTTCCGATGGCTACACCTTC	CASSSGGEVSDGYTF	TRBV7-9	TRBJ1-2	-	many
TGCGCCAGCGCGGTACTAGGGGGGGAAACAGATACGCAGTATTTT	CASAVLGGETDTQYF	TRBV4-3	TRBJ2-3	-	-
TGTGCCAGCAGCTCCCCGAGGGGGGGAGAGACCCAGTACTTC	CASSSPRGGETQYF	TRBV7-6	TRBJ2-5	-	few
TGCAGTGCTAGTAGGGCGCGACAGGGTAATTCACCCCTCCACTTT	CSASRARQGNSPLHF	TRBV20-1	TRBJ1-6	TRBD1	-
TGTGCCAGCAGTTTAAATGTACAGCGGGACCTCTCCTACAATGAGCAGTTCTTC	CASSLNVQRDLSYNEQFF	TRBV28	TRBJ2-1	TRBD2	few
TGTGCCAGCACCGACATCGGCGTAATCGGCTACACCTTC	CASTDIGVIGYTF	TRBV6-2/TRBV6-3	TRBJ1-2	-	-
TGTGCCATCAGTGAGGCGGCGTTTGTGAGGGGCTACACCTTC	CAISEAAFVRGYTF	TRBV10-3	TRBJ1-2	-	-
TGTGCCAGCAGTTCTGGGGTCTCCACAGATACGCAGTATTTT	CASSSGVSTDTQYF	TRBV6-5	TRBJ2-3	-	many
TGTGCCAGCAGGTTACAGGGGGCCGATCAGCCCCAGTATTTT	CASRLQGADQPQYF	TRBV12-3/TRBV12-4	TRBJ2-3	TRBD1	-
TGTGCCAGCAGTCCGCTGGACAGAACCTACGAGCAGTACTTC	CASSPLDRTYEQYF	TRBV27	TRBJ2-7	-	few
TGTGCCAGCAGTGATTTGCAGGTCGGTCAGCCCCAGCATTTT	CASSDLQVGQPQHF	TRBV6-1	TRBJ1-5	-	-
TGCGCCAGCAGCCAAGGAGGACCATCCTACGAGCAGTACTTC	CASSQGGPSYEQYF	TRBV4-1	TRBJ2-7	-	once
TGTGCCAGCAGCCAAGTGGGACTAGAAGGCTATGAGCAGTTCTTC	CASSQVGLEGYEQFF	TRBV14	TRBJ2-1	TRBD2	few
TGTGCCAGCAGGAGACTAGCGGGAGCCTTAAGGGACTTCACAGATACGCAGTATTTT	CASRRLAGALRDFTDTQYF	TRBV5-6	TRBJ2-3	TRBD2	-
TGTGCCAGCAGTTCAGGGACTAGCGGGAGCCCAGATACGCAGTATTTT	CASSSGTSGSPDTQYF	TRBV28	TRBJ2-3	TRBD2	few
TGCGCCAGCAGCTTGGAGTCGGGACAACTCTCTGGAAACACCATATATTTT	CASSLESGQLSGNTIYF	TRBV5-1	TRBJ1-3	-	many
TGCGCCAGCAGCTCAGGAGACCGCACAGATACGCAGTATTTT	CASSSGDRTDTQYF	TRBV5-1	TRBJ2-3	-	many
TGCAGTGTCGGCGGGCAGTCCTCCTACGAGCAGTACTTC	CSVGGQSSYEQYF	TRBV20-1	TRBJ2-7	-	-
TGCGCCAGCAGCCAAGAATCGGACGAGCAGTACTTC	CASSQESDEQYF	TRBV4-1	TRBJ2-7	-	few
TGCAGTGCTAGGATGGACAGGGGGTCAAGTCTGGGAAACACCATATATTTT	CSARMDRGSSLGNTIYF	TRBV20-1	TRBJ1-3	TRBD1	-
TGTGCCAGCAGCGCTGACAGGGGGTCCATCCAGCATTTT	CASSADRGSIQHF	TRBV9	TRBJ1-5	TRBD1	few
TGCAGCGTTGAAGACGGGGGGATAAACACTGAAGCTTTCTTT	CSVEDGGINTEAFF	TRBV29-1	TRBJ1-1	-	few
TGTGCCAGCAGCTTTGGTGGACAAGAGACCCAGTACTTC	CASSFGGQETQYF	TRBV5-8	TRBJ2-5	-	many
TGTGCCAGCAGTCCAAGGCTTATCCGGGACGTCAGCACAGATACGCAGTATTTT	CASSPRLIRDVSTDTQYF	TRBV27	TRBJ2-3	-	few
TGCGCCAGCAGTAAGGATCGGGGGAGCTCCTACAATGAGCAGTTCTTC	CASSKDRGSSYNEQFF	TRBV5-1	TRBJ2-1	-	many
TGTGCCAGCAGCTTAGAGTCGGTCTTCACCGCTAGGGGTGTCGGCGGAGATACGCAGTATTTT	CASSLESVFTARGVGGDTQYF	TRBV7-2	TRBJ2-3	-	many
TGCGCCAGCAGCTTGGCGACTAGCACAGATACGCAGTATTTT	CASSLATSTDTQYF	TRBV5-1	TRBJ2-3	-	many
TGTGCCAGCAGCCAAGAGCTTGGGAGTAAGACGAACACTGAAGCTTTCTTT	CASSQELGSKTNTEAFF	TRBV3-1	TRBJ1-1	-	-
TGTGCCAGCAGTTACTCTACGTCTAGCACAGATACGCAGTATTTT	CASSYSTSSTDTQYF	TRBV6-5	TRBJ2-3	-	many
TGTGCCTGGAGTGGGACTGCTGAGCAGTTCTTC	CAWSGTAEQFF	TRBV30	TRBJ2-1	-	few
TGTGCCAGCAGCACAACGGACAGGGAGGGACAAGAGACCCAGTACTTC	CASSTTDREGQETQYF	TRBV7-9	TRBJ2-5	-	many
TGTGCCAGCAGTCCCGCCCGACTAGCGGGAAGCTACGAGCAGTACTTC	CASSPARLAGSYEQYF	TRBV27	TRBJ2-7	TRBD2	few
TGCGCCAGCAGCTTGCCAGGGTTGTATTCACCCCTCCACTTT	CASSLPGLYSPLHF	TRBV5-1	TRBJ1-6	-	many